This is a list of T cell receptor beta chains from one sample in a study of early T cells in non-severe SARS-CoV-2 infection. TCRdb re-called the 5' RACE reads through MiXCR, storing one row per CDR3 protein. The sample contains 100,000 or so distinct CDR3 sequences, roughly 14% of which appear only once. Sequenced input: whole blood. The receptors here all came from an adult who was a healthcare worker with PCR-confirmed SARS-CoV-2 infection or an uninfected control (not recorded which). Each CDR3 is given with its conserved first and last residue. Fields, in order: V gene, clone size, D gene, J gene, CDR3 DNA, CDR3 protein. D genes are given only for firm matches. Some rows mark clone size as missing; the rest say once, few, many or name a class of expanded clone.

>TRBV6-4|-|TRBD1|TRBJ2-3
TGTGCCAACAGTTCTGGACAGGGGAACACAGATACGCAGTATTTT
CANSSGQGNTDTQYF
>TRBV18|few|-|TRBJ1-2
TGTGCCAGCTCACCCCTCGGAGGGCAGCCAACGAACTATGGCTACACCTTC
CASSPLGGQPTNYGYTF
>TRBV27|many|-|TRBJ2-3
TGTGCCAGTCGGCCCGCTACCACAGATACGCAGTATTTT
CASRPATTDTQYF
>TRBV20-1|few|-|TRBJ1-1
TGCAGCGGTAGCGGGGCGAACACTGAAGCTTTCTTT
CSGSGANTEAFF
>TRBV5-1|few|-|TRBJ2-3
TGCGCCAGCAGCTTGTACCTGGGGGCAGATACGCAGTATTTT
CASSLYLGADTQYF
>TRBV2|many|-|TRBJ1-2
TGTGCCAGATTGACAGGTCCTAACTATGGCTACACCTTC
CARLTGPNYGYTF
>TRBV7-2|many|-|TRBJ2-5
TGTGCCAGCAGCCGAACCTACCAAGAGACCCAGTACTTC
CASSRTYQETQYF
>TRBV25-1|-|-|TRBJ2-7
TGTGCCAGCAGTAGACCCGGGTTCGGGCAGTACTTC
CASSRPGFGQYF
>TRBV28|many|TRBD1|TRBJ1-6
TGTGCCAGCAGTCTGGGACAGATGAGATCACCCCTCCACTTT
CASSLGQMRSPLHF
>TRBV28|few|-|TRBJ1-1
TGTGCCAGCAGTCTCCCTAGGGAAAACACTGAAGCTTTCTTT
CASSLPRENTEAFF
>TRBV3-1|-|-|TRBJ2-5
TGTGCCAGCAGCCAAGAAGGGGGACCCAGCGGGACCCAGTACTTC
CASSQEGGPSGTQYF
>TRBV6-6|-|TRBD2|TRBJ2-5
TGTGCCAGCAGTTATTGGACTAGCGGGAGAGTTAAGACCCAGTACTTC
CASSYWTSGRVKTQYF
>TRBV28|-|-|TRBJ2-1
TGTGCCAGCAGTTTAACCTTAAGAAGGGTTGAGCAGTTCTTC
CASSLTLRRVEQFF
>TRBV5-4|-|-|TRBJ2-5
TGTGCCAGCAGCCCGGAGGGGCAAGAGACCCAGTACTTC
CASSPEGQETQYF
>TRBV7-2|few|-|TRBJ1-1
TGTGCCAGCAGCTTAAACCGACAGCTCACTGAAGCTTTCTTT
CASSLNRQLTEAFF
>TRBV6-2/TRBV6-3|few|-|TRBJ2-1
TGTGCCAGCAGTTACTCGCCGGGAAAGGGTCTTTACAATGAGCAGTTCTTC
CASSYSPGKGLYNEQFF
>TRBV7-2|many|-|TRBJ2-7
TGTGCCAGCAGCTTAGGTTCAGCCTACGAGCAGTACTTC
CASSLGSAYEQYF
>TRBV7-9|-|-|TRBJ1-1
TGTGCCAGCAGCTCCGAAGGGGGGGCGCCTCAAGCTTTCTTT
CASSSEGGAPQAFF
>TRBV27|few|TRBD1|TRBJ2-3
TGTGCCAGCAGTGCCCGGGACAGGCGCACAGATACGCAGTATTTT
CASSARDRRTDTQYF
>TRBV6-5|-|-|TRBJ1-1
TGTGCCAGCAAGCAACAGGGCACCCGCACTGAAGCTTTCTTT
CASKQQGTRTEAFF
>TRBV12-3/TRBV12-4|few|-|TRBJ1-5
TGTGCCAGCAGTTACGGGGGGGGTAAGCCCCAGCATTTT
CASSYGGGKPQHF
>TRBV28|-|TRBD1|TRBJ1-4
TGTGCCAGCAGTTCCGGGACAGAAAATGAAAAACTGTTTTTT
CASSSGTENEKLFF
>TRBV20-1|-|TRBD2|TRBJ2-1
TGCAGTGCTAGTCGGTCGGGAGGCGTCAATGAGCAGTTCTTC
CSASRSGGVNEQFF
>TRBV4-3|many|-|TRBJ2-2
TGCGCCAGCAGCCTGACCCCGAACACCGGGGAGCTGTTTTTT
CASSLTPNTGELFF
>TRBV28|-|-|TRBJ2-7
TGTGCCAGCAGGAGGTTGAAGGGAGGATACGAGCAGTACTTC
CASRRLKGGYEQYF
>TRBV29-1|-|-|TRBJ1-1
TGCAGCGTTGAGGGGGTGAGGGTAGAAGCTTTCTTT
CSVEGVRVEAFF
>TRBV3-1|many|TRBD1|TRBJ2-7
TGTGCCAGCAGCCGAGAGGACAGGGGCGTATCCTACGAGCAGTACTTC
CASSREDRGVSYEQYF
>TRBV11-2|-|-|TRBJ2-2
TGTGCCAGCAGCTCAGAAATGGGCTACGGGGAGCTGTTTTTT
CASSSEMGYGELFF